This TCR beta chain was observed in a study of shared clonotypes between healthy human individuals. Study-wide findings and caveats: Memory subsets generally showed lower estimated richness than naive subsets. Four donors had roughly 5% of their naive CD4 clonotypes in common.

The naive CD8 fraction comprised CD45RO-negative cells positively selected for CCR7 and excluded terminally differentiated effector memory CD45RA+ cells. Clones were sequenced by immunoSEQ multiplex PCR, and TCRdb holds only the in-frame ones, with some missing. The repertoire holds 660,000 or so clones, with roughly 96% as singletons. A remark on this clone: Antigen specificity is unknown.

Germline V lookup: CDR1 SGHVS, CDR2 FQNEAQ. There are 14 residues in the CDR3. The ends lost 6 bases at V and 4 bases at J; junction bases unmatched: 9. The receptor's source is a woman younger than 45 in good health. The rearrangement links TRBV7-8 to TRBJ2-7, with 7 positions matching TRBD2. Sequenced input: naive CD8+ T cells sorted from blood. The chain's CDR3 is CASRAPGGRYEQYF. The CDR3 DNA is TGTGCCAGCAGAGCGCCTGGCGGGAGATACGAGCAGTACTTC. The full variable domain, in which reference TRBV7-8 and TRBJ2-7 provide the parts outside the CDR3, is GAGVSQSPRYKVAKRGQDVALRCDPISGHVSLFWYQQALGQGPEFLTYFQNEAQLDKSGLPSDRFFAERPEGSVSTLKIQRTQQEDSAVYLCASRAPGGRYEQYFGPGTRLTVT.